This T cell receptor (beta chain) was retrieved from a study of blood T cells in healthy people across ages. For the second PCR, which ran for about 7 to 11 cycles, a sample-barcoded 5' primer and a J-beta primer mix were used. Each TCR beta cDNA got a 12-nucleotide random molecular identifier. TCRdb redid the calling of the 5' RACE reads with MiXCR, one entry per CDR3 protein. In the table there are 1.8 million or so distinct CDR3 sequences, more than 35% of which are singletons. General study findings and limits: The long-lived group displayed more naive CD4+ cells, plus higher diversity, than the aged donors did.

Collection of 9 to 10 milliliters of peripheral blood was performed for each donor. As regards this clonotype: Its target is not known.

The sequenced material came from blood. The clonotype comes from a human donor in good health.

Here the CDR3 reads CSVELGSGANVLTF. The CDR3 region has the DNA TGCAGCGTTGAATTGGGGTCCGGGGCCAACGTCCTGACTTTC. The chain uses TRBV29-1 and TRBJ2-6, with D hard to call. Deletions cut 2 bases from V and 4 bases from J, with 9 bases between. The germline V gene encodes CDR1 SQVTM and CDR2 ANQGSEA. The CDR3 has 14 amino acids.